The 25 T cell receptor beta chains below come from one sample, sequenced in a study of shared clonotypes between healthy human individuals. Using immunoSEQ multiplex PCR, the repertoire was profiled, and TCRdb retains in-frame clones only, with some absent. The sample holds about 2.1 million clones, 93% seen once. CD45RO negativity and positive selection for CCR7 defined naive CD8 cells, a population that excluded terminally differentiated effector memory CD45RA+ cells. Material for sequencing was naive CD8+ T cells from PBMCs. These receptors all come from a young man in good health. Some clones in this sample may be carry-over from other donors' samples.

The genes are TRBV2 and TRBJ1-2; D call uncertain. The CDR3 covers 13 residues. Germline CDR1 SNHLY, CDR2 FYNNEI. V was cut by 1 base and J by 8 bases, with 11 bases left in between. CDR3: CASSEGPGEGYTF. The CDR3 bases are TGTGCCAGCAGTGAAGGACCTGGGGAAGGCTACACCTTC.

V and J are TRBV5-5 and TRBJ2-7; D ambiguous. Germline CDR1 reads SGHKS; CDR2 reads YYEKEE (reference sequence). Deletions cut 0 bases from V and 1 base from J, with 5 bases between. The CDR3 is made up of 13 amino acids. CDR3 sequence reads: CASSLVGSYEQYF. The DNA of the CDR3 is TGTGCCAGCAGCTTGGTGGGATCCTACGAGCAGTACTTC.

The gene calls are TRBV15 and TRBJ2-1; TRBD2 matches at 10 bases. The CDR3 runs 19 residues. Looked up from germline, CDR1 is LNHNV and CDR2 is YYDKDF (reference sequence). Trimming removed 0 bases from V and 9 bases from J; junction bases left unmatched: 17. This chain's CDR3 is CATSRDRLLAGEVGPEQFF. The CDR3 coding sequence is TGTGCCACCAGCAGAGATCGCCTGCTAGCGGGAGAGGTGGGACCTGAGCAGTTCTTC.

The rearrangement links TRBV4-1 to TRBJ1-5; a weak D match, TRBD1 (5 bases). Trimming removed 4 bases from V and 2 bases from J, with 12 bases in between. The CDR3 runs 15 residues. Looked up from germline, CDR1 is MGHRA and CDR2 is YSYEKL. The CDR3 nucleotides are TGCGCCAGCAGCCTATTGGTGGGGGGCAATCAGCCCCAGCATTTT. Translating gives CASSLLVGGNQPQHF.

The genes are TRBV5-4 and TRBJ2-7, with D possibly called TRBD1 or TRBD2 (5 bases each). CDR1 and CDR2 from the germline V gene are SGHNT and YYREEE (reference sequence). CDR3 size: 15 residues. V lost 4 bases, J lost 4 bases, and 18 bases lay in between. This CDR3 reads CASSRRDGVMYEQYF. DNA of the CDR3: TGTGCCAGCAGCCGTAGGGACGGGGTTATGTACGAGCAGTACTTC.

The gene calls are TRBV5-4 and TRBJ2-3, with 11 bases identical to TRBD1. CDR1 and CDR2 from the germline V gene are SGHNT and YYREEE (reference sequence). After removal of 4 bases from V and 7 bases from J, the junction contained 5 bases not matched to a gene. CDR3 length: 14 residues. Here the CDR3 reads CASSRDRGVNTQYF. DNA for the CDR3: TGTGCCAGCAGCAGGGACAGGGGGGTGAATACGCAGTATTTT.

The chain joins TRBV4-2 to TRBJ2-1; D gene ambiguous. CDR1 is LGHNA, CDR2 YNFKEQ, per germline. The CDR3 length is 16 residues. The V and J ends lost 2 bases and 0 bases respectively, with 11 bases between them. The CDR3 is CASSQSGSSSYNEQFF. The DNA of the CDR3 is TGTGCCAGCAGCCAATCTGGGTCCAGCTCCTACAATGAGCAGTTCTTC.

This rearrangement joins TRBV19 to TRBJ2-1, with 7 bases identical to TRBD2. Germline V gene data show CDR1 as LNHDA and CDR2 as SQIVND (reference sequence). The CDR3 has 14 amino acids. V was pared by 10 bases and J by 7 bases, with 13 bases of the junction left unmatched. CDR3 region: CATPWGGMRNEQFF. The DNA for the CDR3 is TGTGCCACCCCCTGGGGGGGAATGAGGAATGAGCAGTTCTTC.

This chain connects TRBV5-1 to TRBJ2-7; D gene unclear. Trimming took 0 bases from V and 3 from J, leaving 10 bases between them. Germline lookup yields CDR1 SGHRS and CDR2 YFSETQ. This CDR3 region has 14 residues. CDR3 amino acids: CASSLAGVFYEQYF. The CDR3 region has the DNA TGCGCCAGCAGCTTGGCCGGTGTCTTCTACGAGCAGTACTTC. Full variable domain (missing parts from reference TRBV5-1 and TRBJ2-7): KAGVTQTPRYLIKTRGQQVTLSCSPISGHRSVSWYQQTPGQGLQFLFEYFSETQRNKGNFPGRFSGRQFSNSRSEMNVSTLELGDSALYLCASSLAGVFYEQYFGPGTRLTVT.

The V gene is TRBV27, the J gene TRBJ2-2, with D possibly TRBD1 on 6 matching bases. The CDR3 has 15 amino acids. V dropped 7 bases and J dropped 3 bases, with 15 bases sitting between them. The germline V gene encodes CDR1 MNHEY and CDR2 SMNVEV (reference sequence). The CDR3 DNA is TGTGCCAGCAAAGACAGGCCGGAACACACCGGGGAGCTGTTTTTT. It specifies CASKDRPEHTGELFF.

The rearrangement uses TRBV27 and TRBJ1-2, with D tentatively TRBD1 (6 bases). Germline lookup yields CDR1 MNHEY and CDR2 SMNVEV (reference sequence). The CDR3 is 14 residues long. Trimming cost V 6 bases and J 8 bases, with 19 bases left between them. The CDR3 DNA is TGTGCCAGCAGAGAAACAGGGCTAGGAGACGGCTACACCTTC. Translation gives CASRETGLGDGYTF.

The V and J genes are TRBV7-5 and TRBJ2-7. TRBV7-5 is recorded as a pseudogene. CDR3 size: 19 residues. The CDR3 region has the DNA TGTGCCAGAAGCACCGTTTCCGGGCCCTCCATGCAGGCCGCTTACGAGCAGTACTTC. It codes for CARSTVSGPSMQAAYEQYF.

V gene TRBV9 combines with J gene TRBJ2-1; TRBD2 aligns across 9 bases. The CDR3 loop spans 16 amino acids. Germline-derived CDR1 and CDR2 are SGDLS and YYNGEE. V lost 0 bases to trimming and J lost 4 bases; unmatched junction nucleotides: 5. The CDR3 is CASSVELAGRYNEQFF. DNA for the CDR3: TGTGCCAGCAGCGTAGAGCTAGCGGGGCGATACAATGAGCAGTTCTTC.

V usage is TRBV7-9 and J usage is TRBJ2-3, with D possibly being TRBD2 (5 bases). Germline assignment: CDR1 SEHNR and CDR2 FQNEAQ (reference sequence). V lost 0 bases to trimming and J lost 3 bases, with 7 bases between them. CDR3 length equals 14 residues. CDR3 DNA: TGTGCCAGCAGCTTAGCCTGGACTACAGATACGCAGTATTTT. Protein product: CASSLAWTTDTQYF.

The CDR3 region is CASTGREGSGTGELFF. CDR3 nucleotides: TGTGCCAGCACGGGGCGGGAGGGCAGTGGCACCGGGGAGCTGTTTTTT. The chain carries TRBV11-1 and TRBJ2-2; 9 nucleotides match TRBD2. The CDR3 has 16 residues. The germline V gene has CDR1 SGHAT and CDR2 FQDESV (reference sequence). V lost 7 bases to trimming and J lost 4 bases; unmatched junction nucleotides: 10.

V and J are TRBV4-3 and TRBJ2-3, with 7 bases aligning to TRBD2. Trimming at V came to 0 bases and at J to 11 bases, leaving 20 bases not matched to a gene. CDR1 and CDR2 (germline): LGHNA, YSLEER. The CDR3 has 18 residues. This chain's CDR3 is CASSQDRRLAKMWGWQYF. DNA for the CDR3: TGCGCCAGCAGCCAAGATCGGAGACTAGCAAAAATGTGGGGGTGGCAGTATTTT.

The chain combines TRBV6-6 with TRBJ2-7; no clear D. V lost 6 bases and J lost 6, with 12 bases in between. The CDR3 is made up of 12 amino acids. Germline loops: CDR1 MNHNY, CDR2 SVGAGI (reference sequence). The CDR3 region is CASSPEWGEQYF. The CDR3 nucleotides read TGTGCCAGCAGCCCTGAGTGGGGCGAGCAGTACTTC.

The chain recombines TRBV29-1 with TRBJ2-7; D gene uncertain. Germline CDR1 is SQVTM and CDR2 is ANQGSEA. The CDR3 is 14 residues long. The V and J ends lost 2 bases and 0 bases respectively, with 11 bases between them. CDR3 sequence reads: CSVEPGPSSYEQYF. In nucleotides, the CDR3 is TGCAGCGTTGAACCTGGGCCTAGCTCCTACGAGCAGTACTTC.

This chain joins TRBV6-5 and TRBJ1-1; possibly TRBD1 for D (6 bases). The CDR3 length is 15 residues. Germline V gene data show CDR1 as MNHEY and CDR2 as SVGAGI. Between the trimmed V and J ends, which lost 6 bases and 4 bases, there was a span of 18 bases. Here the CDR3 reads CASRPTRGGRTEAFF. In DNA, the CDR3 is TGTGCCAGCAGACCAACAAGAGGGGGACGCACTGAAGCTTTCTTT.

As concerns this clone: A single base is all that separates this from a far larger clone, so a read error is likely. The rearrangement joins TRBV27 to TRBJ2-2, with 8 bases lining up with TRBD1. CDR3 length equals 13 residues. V shed 5 bases, J shed 4 bases, and the junction held 0 bases outside the gene matches. Looked up from germline, CDR1 is MNHEY and CDR2 is SMNVEV (reference sequence). The CDR3 reads CASSDRGTGELFF. The CDR3 coding sequence is TGTGCCAGCAGTGACAGGGGCACCGGGGAGCTGTTTTTT.

The rearrangement joins TRBV28 to TRBJ2-7; either TRBD1 or TRBD2 may supply D (6 bases each). This CDR3 is 14 amino acids long. V dropped 5 bases and J dropped 4 bases, with 15 bases sitting between them. CDR1 and CDR2 (germline): MDHEN, SYDVKM. This CDR3 reads CASSPRGRLYEQYF. The CDR3 nucleotides read TGTGCCAGCAGTCCGAGGGGGAGGCTTTACGAGCAGTACTTC.

This chain joins TRBV15 and TRBJ2-3; D gene unclear. The CDR3 is 17 residues long. V lost 0 bases and J 5 bases, leaving 18 bases between the germline ends. Germline CDR1 is LNHNV and CDR2 is YYDKDF (reference sequence). The CDR3: CATSRDLASYQVDTQYF. CDR3 DNA sequence: TGTGCCACCAGCAGAGATCTTGCGTCATATCAAGTAGATACGCAGTATTTT.

CDR3 sequence (DNA): TGTGCCAGCAGTTCGTCTTCCCAAGAGACCCAGTACTTC. Translation gives CASSSSSQETQYF. The chain has TRBV27 and TRBJ2-5; D gene ambiguous. The CDR3 has 13 amino acids. The V and J ends lost 4 bases and 1 base respectively, with 7 bases between them. Germline V gene lookup returns CDR1 MNHEY and CDR2 SMNVEV (reference sequence).

The rearrangement links TRBV6-6 to TRBJ2-1, with TRBD2 matching over 12 bases. Germline CDR1 reads MNHNY; CDR2 reads SVGAGI (reference sequence). This CDR3 is 15 amino acids long. The trim removed 5 bases at V and 5 bases at J, leaving 4 bases unmatched. CDR3 residues: CASSPLAGGNNEQFF. The CDR3 DNA is TGTGCCAGCAGTCCACTAGCGGGAGGAAACAATGAGCAGTTCTTC.

With regard to this clone: Other nucleotide sequences from this sample produce the same CDR3. The chain uses TRBV19 and TRBJ1-1, with TRBD1 matching 7 bases. The CDR3 extends over 14 amino acids. With 6 bases clipped from V and 1 base from J, the junction kept 5 bases outside the gene matches. Germline CDR1 and CDR2: LNHDA and SQIVND (reference sequence). CDR3 bases: TGTGCCAGTAGCTGGGGGACAGCGAACACTGAAGCTTTCTTT. Translated, it gives CASSWGTANTEAFF. Looking up the rest from reference TRBV19 and TRBJ1-1 gives the full variable domain: DGGITQSPKYLFRKEGQNVTLSCEQNLNHDAMYWYRQDPGQGLRLIYYSQIVNDFQKGDIAEGYSVSREKKESFPLTVTSAQKNPTAFYLCASSWGTANTEAFFGQGTRLTVV.